In this sample, the clone carrying this T cell receptor (beta chain) turned up a few times. Using a J-beta primer mix together with a sample-barcoded 5' primer, a second PCR was run for about 6 to 11 cycles. Each CDR3 protein gets one entry after TCRdb re-called the 5' RACE reads with MiXCR. The profile shows 1.5 million to 1.8 million distinct CDR3 sequences, roughly two fifths of them singletons. This specimen belongs to a study of blood T cells in healthy people across ages. The V gene's germline CDR1 is MNHNS and CDR2 SASEGT. The CDR3 runs 14 residues. Trimming left V 2 bases short and J 0 bases short, with 7 bases between. Samples each had at least 5 micrograms of total RNA extracted.

The rearrangement joins TRBV6-1 to TRBJ1-1; D gene ambiguous. The sequenced sample was blood. This clonotype was obtained from a young woman in good health. In DNA form, the CDR3 reads TGTGCCAGCAGTGAACCTCTCATGAACACTGAAGCTTTCTTT. Protein sequence: CASSEPLMNTEAFF.